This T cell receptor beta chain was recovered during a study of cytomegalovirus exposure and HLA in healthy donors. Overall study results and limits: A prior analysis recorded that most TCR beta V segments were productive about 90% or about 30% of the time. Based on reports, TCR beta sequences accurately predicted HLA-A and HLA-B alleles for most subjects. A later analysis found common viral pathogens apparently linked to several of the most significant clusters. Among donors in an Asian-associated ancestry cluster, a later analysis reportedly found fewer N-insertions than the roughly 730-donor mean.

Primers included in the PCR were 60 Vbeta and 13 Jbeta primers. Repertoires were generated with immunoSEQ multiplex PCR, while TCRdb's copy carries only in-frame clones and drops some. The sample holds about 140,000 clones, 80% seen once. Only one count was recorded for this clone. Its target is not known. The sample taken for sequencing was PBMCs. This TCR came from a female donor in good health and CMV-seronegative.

CDR3 sequence (DNA): TGTGCCACCAGCAGAGTAGCGGGAGGGAGCCACAATGAGCAGTTCTTC. Protein sequence: CATSRVAGGSHNEQFF. The chain couples TRBV15 to TRBJ2-1; 11 bases match TRBD2. There are 16 residues in the CDR3. After removal of 1 base from V and 5 bases from J, the junction contained 4 bases not matched to a gene. Germline V gives CDR1 LNHNV, CDR2 YYDKDF (reference sequence).